Listed below are T cell receptor beta chains from one sample, sequenced in a study of T cell repertoires in cytomegalovirus infection. Antigen specificity for these receptors is unknown. TCRdb re-analysed the reads in MiXCR, keeping a single row per CDR3 protein. The sample yields under 500,000 distinct CDR3 sequences, more than 40% seen once. Sequencing was performed on cultured PBMCs, taken from culture after CMV antigen stimulation. All receptors derive from a human donor in good health (CMV status not recorded). Some clones in this sample may be carry-over from other donors' samples. CDR3s include the opening cysteine and the closing phenylalanine or tryptophan.

V: TRBV7-2; CDR3: CASSLMQGSYNEQFF
V: TRBV19; CDR3: CASSISGNTGELFF
V: TRBV12-3/TRBV12-4; CDR3: CASSFLGLAGSYNEQFF
V: TRBV19; CDR3: CASSPGQRSYEQYF
V: TRBV20-1; CDR3: CSATNTGELFF
V: TRBV7-3; CDR3: CASSPSHSGYTF
V: TRBV19; CDR3: CASSMTGYTGELFF
V: TRBV4-1; CDR3: CASSTQSTGTYEQYF
V: TRBV3-1; CDR3: CASSQDTRTGRNEQYF
V: TRBV2; CDR3: CASSVVYSPLHF
V: TRBV7-2; CDR3: CAGGGGESPLHF
V: TRBV12-3/TRBV12-4; CDR3: CASTSGTAKNIQYF
V: TRBV7-2; CDR3: CASSQGLHPDTQYF
V: TRBV7-6; CDR3: CASSFELGGRGRRPIQGPPETQYF
V: TRBV7-8; CDR3: CASSLVAGEAFF
V: TRBV7-2; CDR3: CASSQTGGSQETQYF